This TCR beta chain comes out of a study of blood T cell repertoires in COVID-19. Study at large: Material from acute and convalescent COVID-19 was sourced from the United States, Italy and Spain.

Sequencing used immunoSEQ multiplex PCR; TCRdb keeps in-frame clones, though not all of them. In the table there are some 220,000 clones, 70% to 85% of which are singletons. V lost 6 bases and J lost 4; bases outside the gene matches: 12. The CDR3 covers 16 residues. The germline V gene encodes CDR1 MNHEY and CDR2 SVGEGT. The gene calls are TRBV6-2 or TRBV6-3 and TRBJ2-1; TRBD1 aligns across 7 bases. The sample was PBMCs or T cells enriched from blood (not recorded which). This TCR was recovered from a woman between 40 and 50 years old with acute COVID-19. CDR3 bases: TGTGCCAGCAGCTTATCGACAGGGCTTTTTTACAATGAGCAGTTCTTC. It yields the protein CASSLSTGLFYNEQFF.